This is a list of T cell receptor beta chains from one sample in a study of post-analysis software for immune sequencing data. From the PCR reads, TCRdb called clonotypes with MiXCR, one entry per CDR3 protein. The top ten hold 1.5% to 2% of the sample, which has fewer than 700,000 distinct CDR3 sequences, 44% seen once. Sample: blood. Receptor source: a girl between 5 and 17 years old with multiple sclerosis. The conserved cysteine and the conserved F or W are not part of the CDR3 here. A D gene is named only where the DNA matches it firmly.

J gene: TRBJ1-1
D gene: NA
V gene: TRBV6-6
CDR3 protein: ASSSRQFMNTEAF

J gene: TRBJ1-2
D gene: TRBD1
V gene: TRBV5-1
CDR3 protein: ASSFEDRGLGYT

J gene: TRBJ2-5
D gene: NA
V gene: TRBV7-9
CDR3 protein: ASSPQDPSDQETQY

J gene: TRBJ2-3
D gene: TRBD2
V gene: TRBV7-2
CDR3 protein: ASSPGTKHHTQY

J gene: TRBJ2-5
D gene: TRBD1
V gene: TRBV4-1
CDR3 protein: ASSHGQGVRVETQY

J gene: TRBJ1-1
D gene: NA
V gene: TRBV7-6
CDR3 protein: ASSPPAIRGTEAF

J gene: TRBJ1-1
D gene: NA
V gene: TRBV5-1
CDR3 protein: ASSLSRTANTEAF

J gene: TRBJ2-7
D gene: NA
V gene: TRBV7-9
CDR3 protein: ASSPAAAAYEQY

J gene: TRBJ2-1
D gene: TRBD1
V gene: TRBV29-1
CDR3 protein: SVLRQGNEQF

J gene: TRBJ2-6
D gene: NA
V gene: TRBV5-1
CDR3 protein: ASHWGYSGANVLT

J gene: TRBJ2-1
D gene: TRBD1
V gene: TRBV12-3/TRBV12-4
CDR3 protein: ASSRQGVSYNEQF

J gene: TRBJ2-1
D gene: TRBD2
V gene: TRBV5-6
CDR3 protein: ASSLEAGAYNEQF

J gene: TRBJ2-1
D gene: NA
V gene: TRBV5-1
CDR3 protein: ASSLAPGGLNEQF

J gene: TRBJ2-1
D gene: NA
V gene: TRBV10-3
CDR3 protein: AISESRIRVADTYNEQF

J gene: TRBJ1-1
D gene: NA
V gene: TRBV12-3/TRBV12-4
CDR3 protein: ASSYQEKTEAF

J gene: TRBJ1-1
D gene: TRBD1
V gene: TRBV12-3/TRBV12-4
CDR3 protein: ASSVRDRGITTEAF

J gene: TRBJ2-2
D gene: NA
V gene: TRBV7-8
CDR3 protein: ASSQVVNTGELF

J gene: TRBJ1-4
D gene: TRBD1
V gene: TRBV12-3/TRBV12-4
CDR3 protein: ASSFGGTGDEKLF

J gene: TRBJ2-1
D gene: TRBD1
V gene: TRBV24-1
CDR3 protein: ATSDLQGRNEQF

J gene: TRBJ2-6
D gene: NA
V gene: TRBV4-1
CDR3 protein: ASSPGPTSGANVLT

J gene: TRBJ1-2
D gene: NA
V gene: TRBV12-3/TRBV12-4
CDR3 protein: ASSRPYT

J gene: TRBJ1-1
D gene: TRBD1
V gene: TRBV4-2
CDR3 protein: ASSQGTGTTEAF

J gene: TRBJ1-4
D gene: TRBD1
V gene: TRBV7-2
CDR3 protein: ASRDRVGNEKLF

J gene: TRBJ1-2
D gene: NA
V gene: TRBV12-3/TRBV12-4
CDR3 protein: ASSLEGRIGYT

J gene: TRBJ2-4
D gene: NA
V gene: TRBV29-1
CDR3 protein: SVTTLAKNIQY

J gene: TRBJ2-6
D gene: NA
V gene: TRBV12-3/TRBV12-4
CDR3 protein: ASSRTAGANVLT

J gene: TRBJ1-2
D gene: NA
V gene: TRBV29-1
CDR3 protein: SVEDASLGENYGYT

J gene: TRBJ1-2
D gene: TRBD1
V gene: TRBV4-1
CDR3 protein: AGSPTGITYGYT

J gene: TRBJ2-7
D gene: NA
V gene: TRBV6-6
CDR3 protein: ASKGRQGTYEQY

J gene: TRBJ1-1
D gene: NA
V gene: TRBV10-1
CDR3 protein: ASSDGDTEAF

J gene: TRBJ1-5
D gene: NA
V gene: TRBV6-1
CDR3 protein: ASSESRDQPQH

J gene: TRBJ2-7
D gene: NA
V gene: TRBV7-6
CDR3 protein: ASSLFGGGGNYEQY

J gene: TRBJ2-5
D gene: TRBD2
V gene: TRBV3-1
CDR3 protein: ASSGTSGKQY

J gene: TRBJ2-3
D gene: TRBD2
V gene: TRBV7-2
CDR3 protein: ASSFEGLANTDTQY

J gene: TRBJ2-1
D gene: TRBD1
V gene: TRBV27
CDR3 protein: ASSPDRDTYNEQF

J gene: TRBJ2-1
D gene: NA
V gene: TRBV12-3/TRBV12-4
CDR3 protein: ASSWNLPNEQF

J gene: TRBJ1-5
D gene: NA
V gene: TRBV12-3/TRBV12-4
CDR3 protein: ASSPGSRNQPQH

J gene: TRBJ1-2
D gene: TRBD1
V gene: TRBV29-1
CDR3 protein: SVEQGVVYGYT

J gene: TRBJ2-1
D gene: TRBD2
V gene: TRBV10-3
CDR3 protein: AISESGTSGSLSDEQF

J gene: TRBJ2-1
D gene: NA
V gene: TRBV4-1
CDR3 protein: ASSHPEVGYNEQF

J gene: NA
D gene: TRBD2
V gene: TRBV6-5
CDR3 protein: ASSPGLAGGMYEQY

J gene: TRBJ2-1
D gene: TRBD1
V gene: TRBV27
CDR3 protein: ASSPRDRFNNEQF

J gene: TRBJ1-4
D gene: NA
V gene: TRBV20-1
CDR3 protein: SAAEGGEKLF

J gene: TRBJ2-3
D gene: NA
V gene: TRBV12-3/TRBV12-4
CDR3 protein: ASRLLSTDTQY

J gene: TRBJ2-7
D gene: NA
V gene: TRBV12-3/TRBV12-4
CDR3 protein: ASNLGPTGSVEQY